One T cell receptor (beta chain) is described in this entry. The antigen is unknown. Measured with immunoSEQ multiplex PCR; TCRdb has only the in-frame clones, and not every one. The sample has around 29,000 clones, approximately 86% seen once. These data belong to a study of STAT3 mutations in large granular lymphocyte leukemia. In the study overall: Roughly half of the longitudinally sequenced T-LGLL patients carried detectable canonical activating STAT3 mutations.

General observations from the study: In T-cell large granular lymphocyte leukemia, about half of patients showed multiple immunodominant subclonotypes.

Germline V gene sequence: CDR1 MNHEY, CDR2 SMNVEV (reference sequence). The CDR3 covers 15 residues. V was shortened by 5 bases and J by 7 bases, with 20 bases between the two germline ends. The source material was peripheral blood mononuclear cells. The origin of this receptor is a man aged 55 to 70 with T-cell large granular lymphocyte leukemia. Some clones in this sample may be carry-over from other donors' samples. The chain combines TRBV27 with TRBJ2-5; the D gene is possibly TRBD1 (9 bases). The CDR3 loop reads CASSTGGAGLGTQYF. The CDR3 coding sequence is TGTGCCAGCAGTACAGGGGGCGCGGGACTAGGGACCCAGTACTTC.